One and the same sample provided the 3 T cell receptor beta chains below, sequenced in a study of T cell changes during pregnancy in multiple sclerosis. Sequencing was performed with immunoSEQ multiplex PCR; in TCRdb, only in-frame clones are kept and a portion is missing. The sample has over 30,000 clones, roughly 89% seen once. Sequences were derived from CD8+ T cells from peripheral blood mononuclear cells, sampled in the third trimester of pregnancy. Every receptor here comes from a female donor with multiple sclerosis, enrolled in a pregnancy study.

The rearrangement joins TRBV15 to TRBJ1-1; 9 nucleotides agree with TRBD1. CDR1 is LNHNV, CDR2 YYDKDF, per germline (reference sequence). The CDR3 runs 14 residues. With V trimmed by 3 bases and J by 3 bases, 2 bases remained unmatched. In nucleotides, the CDR3 is TGTGCCACCAGCAGTAGGACAGGGGACACTGAAGCTTTCTTT. The encoded protein is CATSSRTGDTEAFF.

The chain links TRBV15 to TRBJ1-1, with D hard to call. The V end was cut by 1 base, the J end by 0 bases, with 6 bases between. The CDR3 consists of 14 residues. CDR1 LNHNV and CDR2 YYDKDF come from the germline V gene (reference sequence). For the CDR3, the DNA is TGTGCCACCAGCAGAGTTCAGGTGAACACTGAAGCTTTCTTT. It yields the protein CATSRVQVNTEAFF.

The chain is built from TRBV7-2 and TRBJ2-7; weak D call: TRBD2 (6 bases). With 0 bases removed from V and 0 bases from J, the gap between germline ends came to 15 bases. Germline CDR1 SGHTA, CDR2 FQGNSA. This CDR3 has 17 residues. As DNA, the CDR3 is TGTGCCAGCAGCTTAGCGATCTGGCAGGGACTCTCCTACGAGCAGTACTTC. Protein product: CASSLAIWQGLSYEQYF.